Below are 15 T cell receptor beta chains sequenced from a single sample in a study of blood T cell repertoires in COVID-19. Clones were sequenced by immunoSEQ multiplex PCR, and TCRdb holds only the in-frame ones, with some missing. Of 200,000 to 250,000 clones detected, 88% appear once; the ten largest clones hold about 6.7%. The sample comprised peripheral blood. Source of these receptors: a woman in her twenties or thirties with COVID-19, enrolled during active disease.

This clone has a single count. J is TRBJ2-3 and V is TRBV12-2; TRBD2 is the table's D call and was not checked against the DNA. TRBV12-2 is a documented pseudogene. The CDR3 totals 15 residues. The DNA of the CDR3 is TGTGCAAGTCGCTTAGGAGGAGGCCGGACAGATACGCAGTATTTT. It yields the protein CASRLGGGRTDTQYF.

The V and J genes are TRBV2 and TRBJ2-7; tentative D call: TRBD1 (6 bases). From germline, CDR1 is SNHLY and CDR2 FYNNEI. The germline V and J ends were trimmed by 3 bases and 0 bases, with 15 bases remaining between them. The CDR3 is 16 amino acids. CDR3 nucleotide sequence: TGTGCCAGCAGTGAGGCGACAGGAAAATTCTCCTACGAGCAGTACGTC. Translating gives CASSEATGKFSYEQYV.

The rearrangement joins TRBV2 to TRBJ2-5, with 8 bases fitting TRBD2. V dropped 7 bases and J dropped 4; count of bases not matched to a gene: 8. This CDR3 contains 14 residues. Germline V CDR1 and CDR2: SNHLY, FYNNEI. The CDR3 here is CASKSALAGETQYF. Here the CDR3 DNA reads TGTGCCAGCAAAAGCGCCCTAGCGGGAGAGACCCAGTACTTC.

The V gene is TRBV6-5, the J gene TRBJ2-7; 7 bases map to TRBD2. Germline V gene data show CDR1 as MNHEY and CDR2 as SVGAGI. The V and J ends lost 7 bases and 3 bases, in that order; junction bases with no gene match: 3. The CDR3 is 12 residues long. The DNA for the CDR3 is TGTGCCAGCAATAGGGACTACTACGAGCAGTACGTC. It encodes CASNRDYYEQYV.

The sample holds one count of this clone. This sequence joins TRBV7-2 and TRBJ2-7; D perhaps matches TRBD2 (5 bases). CDR1 is SGHTA, CDR2 FQGNSA, per germline. Trimming took off 3 bases at V and 5 bases at J, with 14 bases between the two ends. This CDR3 region has 14 residues. The CDR3 sequence: CASSFSAGPNEQYV. CDR3 nucleotide sequence: TGTGCCAGCAGCTTCTCGGCGGGCCCCAACGAGCAGTACGTC.

This chain uses TRBV18 with TRBJ2-4; 11 nucleotides agree with TRBD1. The CDR3 length is 15 residues. CDR1 is KGHSH, CDR2 LQKENI, per germline. V shed 0 bases, J shed 9 bases, and the junction held 4 bases outside the gene matches. CDR3 DNA sequence: TGTGCCAGCTCACCACCGGGGACAGGGGGGGGCATTCAGTACTTC. Translation gives CASSPPGTGGGIQYF.

The chain has TRBV29-1 and TRBJ2-7; D unresolved. Germline assignment: CDR1 SQVTM and CDR2 ANQGSEA. The CDR3 loop spans 11 amino acids. Trimming took off 3 bases at V and 2 bases at J, with 5 bases between the two ends. CDR3 in DNA: TGCAGCGTTGACAACACCTACGAGCAGTACTTC. It is translated as CSVDNTYEQYF.

V and J are TRBV6-1 and TRBJ1-6; maybe TRBD1 (5 bases). Germline lookup yields CDR1 MNHNS and CDR2 SASEGT. The CDR3 length is 17 residues. V dropped 2 bases and J dropped 9 bases, with 20 bases sitting between them. The DNA for the CDR3 is TGTGCCAGCAGTGAATTCGGCCAGGGTACCCGCGGTTCACCCCTCCACTTT. This codes for CASSEFGQGTRGSPLHF.

V usage is TRBV9 and J usage is TRBJ2-2; 8 nucleotides match TRBD1. This CDR3 contains 15 residues. Germline-derived CDR1 and CDR2 are SGDLS and YYNGEE. After removal of 0 bases from V and 4 bases from J, the junction contained 2 bases not matched to a gene. DNA for the CDR3: TGTGCCAGCAGCGTAGGACAGGGGTTCACCGGGGAGCTGTTTTTT. It is translated as CASSVGQGFTGELFF.

The chain employs TRBV19 and TRBJ1-5, with D maybe TRBD1 (5 bases). The CDR3 extends over 15 amino acids. Trimming removed 2 bases from V and 1 base from J, with 9 bases in between. Germline loops: CDR1 LNHDA, CDR2 SQIVND (reference sequence). CDR3 sequence: CASSIRGGSNQPQHF. In DNA form, the CDR3 reads TGTGCCAGTAGTATAAGGGGTGGGAGCAATCAGCCCCAGCATTTT.

This clone was detected a few times. The J gene is TRBJ1-1, the V gene TRBV7-9, with 7 bases aligning to TRBD1. Per the germline V gene, CDR1 is SEHNR and CDR2 is FQNEAQ (reference sequence). The CDR3 is 14 residues long. The junction had 14 bases not matched to a gene; V was cut back by 6 bases and J by 10 bases. The CDR3 DNA follows: TGTGCCAGCAGTAATACCCGGGGACAGTTCGTAGCTTTCTTT. This encodes CASSNTRGQFVAFF.

The CDR3 coding sequence is TGCAGTGCCGCTAGAGCCGGAGAGCAGTACTTC. Its protein is CSAARAGEQYF. The rearrangement joins TRBV20-1 to TRBJ2-7; D is undetermined. CDR3 length: 11 amino acids. Germline V gene lookup returns CDR1 DFQATT and CDR2 SNEGSKA (reference sequence). Trimming cost V 6 bases and J 7 bases, with 13 bases left between them.

This clone was observed once. This chain uses TRBV7-8 with TRBJ2-1; tentative D call: TRBD2 (6 bases). The length of the CDR3 is 17 residues. CDR1 is SGHVS and CDR2 is FQNEAQ in the germline V gene. Trimming left V 5 bases short and J 7 bases short, with 24 bases between. The CDR3 region is CASSAREGGAMGNEQFF. Here the CDR3 DNA reads TGTGCCAGCAGCGCCCGAGAGGGCGGGGCCATGGGGAATGAGCAGTTCTTC.

The rearrangement uses TRBV5-1 and TRBJ1-2; D is perhaps TRBD1 (6 bases). V was shortened by 3 bases and J by 0 bases, with 12 bases between the two germline ends. This CDR3 comprises 15 residues. Looked up from germline, CDR1 is SGHRS and CDR2 is YFSETQ. CDR3 sequence (DNA): TGCGCCAGCAGCTCCGGACAGACTTCTAACTATGGCTACACCTTC. Encoded protein: CASSSGQTSNYGYTF.

This chain connects TRBV7-8 to TRBJ1-1, with 7 bases matching TRBD1. CDR1 is SGHVS, CDR2 FQNEAQ, per germline. The CDR3 loop spans 13 amino acids. The ends lost 5 bases at V and 7 bases at J; junction bases unmatched: 7. This chain's CDR3 is CASSPTGILEAFF. The CDR3 nucleotides read TGTGCCAGCAGCCCGACAGGGATCCTTGAAGCTTTCTTT.